This TCR beta chain was sequenced in a study of chemoradiotherapy in HPV16-positive cancers. This CDR3 spans 14 amino acids. The ends lost 4 bases at V and 11 bases at J; junction bases unmatched: 6. The germline V gene has CDR1 MNHEY and CDR2 SMNVEV (reference sequence). Profiling relied on immunoSEQ multiplex PCR, and the TCRdb table lists in-frame clones only, not all of them. The sample shows approximately 2,000 clones, about 84% of them seen only once. The rearrangement joins TRBV27 to TRBJ1-6; 9 nucleotides match TRBD1. The clonotype comes from a human donor with HPV-associated anogenital cancer. Sequenced here: tumor tissue, sampled from a patient who underwent chemoradiotherapy. CDR3 protein: CASSSTGGRAPLHF. CDR3 coding DNA: TGTGCCAGCAGTTCGACAGGGGGGAGGGCACCCCTCCACTTT.